This entry lists 7 T cell receptor beta chains sequenced from one sample in a study of lymphopenia after photon versus proton radiotherapy. Libraries were prepared by immunoSEQ multiplex PCR; TCRdb keeps only in-frame clonotypes and omits some of them. This repertoire shows some 40,000 clones, approximately 86% found once; its top ten account for about a tenth. Sequences were derived from peripheral blood, sampled from a patient treated with proton-based radiotherapy. The receptors were sampled from a woman aged 70-85 years with pancreatic cancer. Some clones in this sample may be carry-over from other donors' samples.

The rearrangement joins TRBV11-1 to TRBJ2-7; TRBD1 might be the D (5 bases). V was trimmed by 5 bases and J by 3 bases, leaving 14 bases between them. The CDR3 totals 14 residues. In germline, CDR1 is SGHAT, CDR2 FQDESV (reference sequence). The CDR3 protein is CASSPRGNHYEQYF. CDR3 sequence (DNA): TGTGCCAGCAGCCCTAGGGGTAACCACTACGAGCAGTACTTC.

V is TRBV2 and J is TRBJ1-2; no clear D gene. The CDR3 extends over 14 amino acids. Germline CDR1 reads SNHLY; CDR2 reads FYNNEI. Deletions cut 2 bases from V and 2 bases from J, with 9 bases between. This chain's CDR3 is CASSELLGNYGYTF. DNA for the CDR3: TGTGCCAGCAGTGAACTCCTAGGGAACTATGGCTACACCTTC.

The rearrangement links TRBV9 to TRBJ2-3, with 8 bases matching TRBD2. CDR3 size: 15 residues. Germline V gives CDR1 SGDLS, CDR2 YYNGEE. V lost 5 bases and J lost 6; bases outside the gene matches: 11. The CDR3 nucleotides read TGTGCCAGCAGGGGGCCGGGACTAGGGGACGATACGCAGTATTTT. Residues: CASRGPGLGDDTQYF.

This chain uses TRBV7-2 with TRBJ1-5; unclear D gene. The V gene's germline CDR1 is SGHTA and CDR2 FQGNSA. Trimming stripped 1 base from V and 4 bases from J, with 2 bases between. This CDR3 has 12 residues. The CDR3 nucleotides read TGTGCCAGCAGCTTAGTAAATCAGCCCCAGCATTTT. Residues: CASSLVNQPQHF. Drawing the rest from reference TRBV7-2 and TRBJ1-5, the complete variable domain is GAGVSQSPSNKVTEKGKDVELRCDPISGHTALYWYRQSLGQGLEFLIYFQGNSAPDKSGLPSDRFSAERTGGSVSTLTIQRTQQEDSAVYLCASSLVNQPQHFGDGTRLSIL.

This clone showed up just once. The V gene is TRBV11-2, the J gene TRBJ2-5; no reliable D call. The CDR3 sequence is 14 residues long. V lost 1 base to trimming and J lost 2 bases, with 8 bases between them. Germline lookup yields CDR1 SGHAT and CDR2 FQNNGV. The CDR3 bases are TGTGCCAGCAGCTTAGCATCGCAGCAAGAGACCCAGTACTTC. Amino acids: CASSLASQQETQYF. Supplemented by reference TRBV11-2 and TRBJ2-5, the full variable domain reads EAGVAQSPRYKIIEKRQSVAFWCNPISGHATLYWYQQILGQGPKLLIQFQNNGVVDDSQLPKDRFSAERLKGVDSTLKIQPAKLEDSAVYLCASSLASQQETQYFGPGTRLLVL.

The V gene is TRBV11-2, the J gene TRBJ2-7; D is possibly TRBD1 or TRBD2 (6 bases each). Germline CDR1 SGHAT, CDR2 FQNNGV. V lost 1 base to trimming and J lost 0 bases, with 7 bases between them. This CDR3 is built from 14 residues. The CDR3 DNA is TGTGCCAGCAGCTTAGCGGGGGCCTCCTACGAGCAGTACTTC. This encodes CASSLAGASYEQYF.

The chain links TRBV6-6 to TRBJ2-7; possibly TRBD1 for D (6 bases). Germline V gene data show CDR1 as MNHNY and CDR2 as SVGAGI (reference sequence). With 7 bases removed from V and 3 bases from J, the gap between germline ends came to 16 bases. CDR3 length: 14 residues. Here the CDR3 reads CASTTGDMNYEQYF. CDR3 DNA sequence: TGTGCCAGCACCACTGGGGACATGAACTACGAGCAGTACTTC.